Presented here are 6 T cell receptor beta chains from one specimen sequenced in a study of blood T cell repertoires in COVID-19. Profiled with immunoSEQ multiplex PCR; TCRdb holds only in-frame clones, not every one. The data contain a few hundred thousand clones, around 91% of them seen just once; the ten biggest clones take up roughly 4.3%. The sample was PBMCs or T cells enriched from blood (not recorded which). These receptors originate from a woman under 30 with acute COVID-19.

The chain employs TRBV27 and TRBJ2-7; weak D call: TRBD1 (5 bases). Germline V gene lookup returns CDR1 MNHEY and CDR2 SMNVEV (reference sequence). V lost 2 bases and J lost 2, with 7 bases in between. The CDR3 sequence is 13 residues long. The CDR3 bases are TGTGCCAGCAGTTTACGACAGACCTACGAGCAGTACTTC. This translates into CASSLRQTYEQYF.

This chain connects TRBV3-1 (or the pseudogene TRBV3-2) to TRBJ1-5; 7 bases are a match to TRBD1. CDR1 is LGHDT and CDR2 is YNNKEL in the germline V gene (reference sequence). CDR3 size: 15 residues. The junction had 1 base not matched to a gene; V was cut back by 1 base and J by 1 base. In nucleotides, the CDR3 is TGTGCCAGCAGCCAAGGACAGGGAAGCAATCAGCCCCAGCATTTT. It translates to CASSQGQGSNQPQHF.

This chain joins TRBV15 and TRBJ1-4, with D possibly matching TRBD1 (6 bases). Germline V CDR1 and CDR2: LNHNV, YYDKDF (reference sequence). Deletions cut 3 bases from V and 7 bases from J, with 15 bases between. The CDR3 is 15 residues long. The CDR3 bases are TGTGCCACCAGCAGGTCTACAGGGACCTTTGAAAAACTGTTTTTT. It is translated as CATSRSTGTFEKLFF. Full variable domain (missing parts from reference TRBV15 and TRBJ1-4): DAMVIQNPRYQVTQFGKPVTLSCSQTLNHNVMYWYQQKSSQAPKLLFHYYDKDFNNEADTPDNFQSRRPNTSFCFLDIRSPGLGDTAMYLCATSRSTGTFEKLFFGSGTQLSVL.

This rearrangement joins TRBV12-5 to TRBJ2-1, with 9 nucleotides matching TRBD2. Germline CDR1 and CDR2: LGHNT and FRNRAP. This CDR3 spans 14 amino acids. J lost 8 bases, V lost 7 bases, and 9 bases had no gene match. The CDR3 DNA is TGTGCTAGTGTTCCGGGACTAGCCGGCGATGAGCAGTTCTTC. As protein: CASVPGLAGDEQFF.

The chain links TRBV5-1 to TRBJ1-6; D unresolved. Trimming removed 7 bases from V and 9 bases from J, with 20 bases in between. The CDR3 spans 15 residues. CDR1 and CDR2 from the germline V gene are SGHRS and YFSETQ. CDR3: CASRSTTAVGSPLHF. DNA for the CDR3: TGCGCCAGCCGATCAACAACAGCGGTGGGTTCACCCCTCCACTTT.

The chain joins TRBV5-8 to TRBJ1-1, with 9 positions matching TRBD1. The CDR3 has 17 residues. CDR1 and CDR2 (germline): SGHTS, YDEGEE. The ends lost 1 base at V and 1 base at J; junction bases unmatched: 8. Written as DNA, the CDR3 is TGTGCCAGCAGCTTGTTCTTCACAGGGGGCAGGAACACTGAAGCTTTCTTT. Residues: CASSLFFTGGRNTEAFF.